This paragraph covers one T cell receptor beta chain sequence. The data belong to a study of cytomegalovirus exposure and HLA in healthy donors. Study summary: When 398 donors were genotyped, more than 70% of them were found to fall in the Caucasian-associated ancestry cluster.

Both 60 Vbeta primers and 13 Jbeta primers went into the PCR. Measured with immunoSEQ multiplex PCR; TCRdb has only the in-frame clones, and not every one. The sample includes approximately 97,000 clones, roughly 80% of them seen just once. CDR3 length: 14 amino acids. With 3 bases clipped from V and 4 bases from J, the junction kept 5 bases outside the gene matches. Germline CDR1 SGHVS, CDR2 FQNEAQ. The TCR originated in a male donor in good health and CMV-seropositive. V is TRBV7-8 and J is TRBJ2-7, with 8 nucleotides matching TRBD2. The sample was PBMCs. The CDR3 DNA reads as TGTGCCAGCAGCTTTAGCGGGATCTCATACGAGCAGTACTTC. It translates to CASSFSGISYEQYF.